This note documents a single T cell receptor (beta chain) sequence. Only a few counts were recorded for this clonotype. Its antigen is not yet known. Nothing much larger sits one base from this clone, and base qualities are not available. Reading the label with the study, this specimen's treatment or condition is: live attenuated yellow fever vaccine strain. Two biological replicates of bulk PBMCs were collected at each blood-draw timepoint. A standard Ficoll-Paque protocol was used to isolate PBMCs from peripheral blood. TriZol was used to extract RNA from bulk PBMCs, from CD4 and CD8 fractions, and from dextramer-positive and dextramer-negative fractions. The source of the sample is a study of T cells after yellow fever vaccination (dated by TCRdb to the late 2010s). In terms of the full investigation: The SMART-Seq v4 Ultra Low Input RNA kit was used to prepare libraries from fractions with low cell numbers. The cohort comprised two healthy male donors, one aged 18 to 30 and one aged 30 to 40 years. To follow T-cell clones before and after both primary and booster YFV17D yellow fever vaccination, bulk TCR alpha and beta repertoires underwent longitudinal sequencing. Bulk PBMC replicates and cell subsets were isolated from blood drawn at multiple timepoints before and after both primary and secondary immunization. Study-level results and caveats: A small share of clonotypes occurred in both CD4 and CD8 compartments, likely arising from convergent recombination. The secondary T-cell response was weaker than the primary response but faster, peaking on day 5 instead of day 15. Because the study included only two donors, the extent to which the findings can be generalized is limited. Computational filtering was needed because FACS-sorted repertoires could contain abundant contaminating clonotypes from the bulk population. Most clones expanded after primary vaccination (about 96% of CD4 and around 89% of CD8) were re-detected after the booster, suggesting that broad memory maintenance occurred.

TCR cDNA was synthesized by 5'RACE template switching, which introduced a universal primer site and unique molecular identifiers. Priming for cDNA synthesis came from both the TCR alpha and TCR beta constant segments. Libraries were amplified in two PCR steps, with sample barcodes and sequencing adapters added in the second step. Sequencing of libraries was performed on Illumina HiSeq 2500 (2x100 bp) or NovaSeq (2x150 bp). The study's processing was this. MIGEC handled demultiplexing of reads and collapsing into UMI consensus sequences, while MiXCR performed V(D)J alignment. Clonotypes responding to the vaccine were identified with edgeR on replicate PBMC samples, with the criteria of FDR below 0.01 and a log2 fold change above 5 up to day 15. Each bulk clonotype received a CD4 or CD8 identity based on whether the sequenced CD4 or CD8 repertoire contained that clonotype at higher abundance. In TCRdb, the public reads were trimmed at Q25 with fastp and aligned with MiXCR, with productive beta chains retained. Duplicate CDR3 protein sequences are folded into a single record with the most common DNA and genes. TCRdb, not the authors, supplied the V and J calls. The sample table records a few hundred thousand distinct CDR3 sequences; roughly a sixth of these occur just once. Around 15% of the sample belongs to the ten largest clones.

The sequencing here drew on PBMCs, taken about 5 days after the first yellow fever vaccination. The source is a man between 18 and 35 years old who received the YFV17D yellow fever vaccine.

The CDR3 is CASSLALHTAAYGYTF. The nucleotide sequence is TGTGCCAGCAGCTTGGCCCTTCATACGGCGGCTTATGGCTACACCTTC. The chain is made from TRBV5-6 and TRBJ1-2; the D gene is unclear. V sheds 0 bases and J sheds 5 bases, leaving 17 bases between their ends. CDR1 SGHDT and CDR2 YYEEEE are derived from the germline V gene. Measured from the cysteine to the phenylalanine, the CDR3 is 16 residues long. The sequence is cut down to CDR3 DNA, 48 bases in frame from base 1.